The T cell receptor beta chain under discussion was sequenced for a study of vaccination effects on CD4 cells after COVID-19. On this clone: Its antigen is still unknown.

Culturing for about 9 days preceded CD4+ T cell isolation. PCR confirmed that the person was infected with SARS-CoV-2 between March and December 2020. Two-dose BNT162b2 or mRNA-1273 vaccination was given to participants. Here immunoSEQ multiplex PCR was the method, and the copy in TCRdb shows in-frame clones only, minus some. The table shows roughly 30,000 clones, with roughly four fifths occurring only once. The CDR3 totals 19 residues. The trim removed 0 bases at V and 8 bases at J, leaving 19 bases unmatched. Germline V gives CDR1 SGHTA, CDR2 FQGNSA. Sequencing used CD4+ T cells from PBMCs cultured without peptide, obtained after COVID-19 vaccination. This TCR derives from a human donor who had a prior SARS-CoV-2 infection. The chain combines TRBV7-2 with TRBJ2-1, with 7 bases fitting TRBD2. Written as DNA, the CDR3 is TGTGCCAGCAGCTTAGCGGCCCCCTGGAGGAGCGGGATTCTCGATGAGCAGTTCTTC. As protein: CASSLAAPWRSGILDEQFF.